A selection of T cell receptor beta chains follows, all from one sample in a study of cytomegalovirus exposure and HLA in healthy donors. Clones were sequenced by immunoSEQ multiplex PCR, and TCRdb holds only the in-frame ones, with some missing. The specimen's table records 70,000 to 75,000 clones. Material: PBMCs. Source of these receptors: a female donor in good health and CMV-seropositive. The CDR3 runs from the conserved cysteine through the conserved F or W. The D gene is left open where the match is weak.

d_call j_call v_call cdr3_nt cdr3_aa
TRBD2 TRBJ2-5 TRBV7-7 TGTGCTAGCAGTGACAGACTAGCGGGGGGCCGTGAGACCCAGTACTTC CASSDRLAGGRETQYF
TRBD1 TRBJ1-2 TRBV28 TGTGCCAGCAGCACGACAGGGGAGGGTAACTATGGCTACACCTTC CASSTTGEGNYGYTF
- TRBJ2-3 TRBV5-4 TGTGCCAGCAGCTTGGCCTCTGGTGGTGAGACAGATACGCAGTATTTT CASSLASGGETDTQYF
TRBD1 TRBJ2-2 TRBV7-8 TGTGCCAGCAGCTGGACAGGGAACACCGGGGAGCTGTTTTTT CASSWTGNTGELFF
TRBD1 TRBJ1-1 TRBV11-1 TGTGCCAGCAGGAGGGGACAGGGGTCCATGAACACTGAAGCTTTCTTT CASRRGQGSMNTEAFF
TRBD2 TRBJ2-7 TRBV6-1 TGTGCCTCTAGGGGCGGACTAGCGGGAGTCTACGAGCAGTACTTC CASRGGLAGVYEQYF
- TRBJ2-5 TRBV29-1 TGCAGCGTTGGAAGGGGCGCGGAGACCCAGTACTTC CSVGRGAETQYF
- TRBJ2-3 TRBV5-6 TGTGCCAGCATTGCCTGGCAGGGGATCTTGGAGCACACAGATACGCAGTATTTT CASIAWQGILEHTDTQYF
TRBD2 TRBJ2-7 TRBV10-1 TGCGCCAGCAACCGGACTAGCGGGAGGGCCGGTGGGTACGAGCAGTACTTC CASNRTSGRAGGYEQYF
- TRBJ1-2 TRBV25-1 TGTGCCAGCAGTGCACAGGGTACTTATGGCTACACCTTC CASSAQGTYGYTF
TRBD1 TRBJ2-7 TRBV27 TGTGCCAGCCGGACAGGGTCCTACGAGCAGTACTTC CASRTGSYEQYF
TRBD1 TRBJ2-1 TRBV7-2 TGTGCCAGCAGCGCAAGGACAGGGGGCGGGTTAAATGAGCAGTTCTTC CASSARTGGGLNEQFF
TRBD2 TRBJ2-2 TRBV19 TGTGCCAGTAGGCGACTAGCGTCGGCCGGGGAGCTGTTTTTT CASRRLASAGELFF
TRBD2 TRBJ2-1 TRBV6-4 TGTGCCAGCAGTGCCGGACTAGCGGGGTACAATGAGCAGTTCTTC CASSAGLAGYNEQFF
- TRBJ1-2 TRBV7-9 TGTGCCAGCAGCCCTCTACAGGGTCTGACGGAGTATGGCTACACCTTC CASSPLQGLTEYGYTF
- TRBJ1-4 TRBV5-1 TGCGCCAGCAGCTTGGCCGCGGGCCCGGTGGAACTGTTTTTT CASSLAAGPVELFF
TRBD1 TRBJ2-1 TRBV28 TGTGCCAGCAGTTTTCCCCTCTCGGGACAGGGTCGTGGTGAGCAGTTCTTC CASSFPLSGQGRGEQFF
TRBD2 TRBJ2-7 TRBV4-1 TGCGCCAGCAGCCACCCGGGACTAGCGGGGACCTACGAGCAGTACTTC CASSHPGLAGTYEQYF
TRBD2 TRBJ2-5 TRBV7-2 TGTGCCAGCAGCTTAGCGATGACTAGCGGGGGGGCAGGGAAGACCCAGTACTTC CASSLAMTSGGAGKTQYF
TRBD1 TRBJ2-7 TRBV28 TGTGCCAGCAGGGCGACGACAGGGGGCGGAAACGAGCAGTACTTC CASRATTGGGNEQYF
- TRBJ2-5 TRBV4-1 TGCGCCAGCAGCCAAATACTCCAAGAGACCCAGTACTTC CASSQILQETQYF
- TRBJ2-1 TRBV29-1 TGCAGCGTCCGAAGGCGGTCCCTCGGCTCCTACAATGAGCAGTTCTTC CSVRRRSLGSYNEQFF